This T cell receptor (beta chain) stems from a study of response to subunit inactivated influenza vaccine. Germline V gives CDR1 SGHTA, CDR2 FQGNSA. CDR3 length: 16 amino acids. V was clipped by 1 base and J by 8 bases, with 19 bases between them. Study-level results: Seasonal influenza vaccination, on each occasion, was suggested by the authors to recruit few new T cells.

Only a few counts were recorded for this clonotype. Its cognate antigen is unknown. MiXCR, applied by TCRdb to the RT-PCR reads, yields one record per CDR3 protein. The sample lists approximately 230,000 distinct CDR3 sequences, 12% occurring once. The receptor was isolated from a man between 50 and 59 years old who received an inactivated influenza vaccine. This specimen was non-naive T cells sorted from PBMCs, taken 14 to 15 days before vaccination. The genes are TRBV7-2 and TRBJ2-3; D is undetermined. Written as DNA, the CDR3 is TGTGCCAGCAGCTTAGGTCCAGTATCGACCTTCGTTACGCAGTATTTT. Protein sequence: CASSLGPVSTFVTQYF.